Listed here is a single T cell receptor (beta chain). Its antigen remains unidentified. Patients had to be free of confetti depigmentation, indicating active vitiligo. The length of the CDR3 is 18 residues. In germline, CDR1 is MDHEN, CDR2 SYDVKM. The V end lost 3 bases, the J end lost 4 bases, and 21 bases lay between the germline ends. This sample is drawn from a study of resident and recirculating memory T cells in vitiligo. Produced via immunoSEQ multiplex PCR; TCRdb's table is partial and in-frame only. The sample holds around 76,000 clones, approximately 90% seen once. Study-level results: No single dominant TCR clone appeared; lesion clonality varied.

This TCR derives from a male donor with vitiligo. This chain connects TRBV28 to TRBJ2-2, with D possibly being TRBD1 (6 bases). The material sequenced was blood. The chain's CDR3 is CASSFIGARGPFTGELFF. CDR3 bases: TGTGCCAGCAGTTTTATCGGCGCCAGGGGTCCCTTCACCGGGGAGCTGTTTTTT.